Each of the 2 T cell receptor beta chains below was sequenced from the same sample in a study of shared clonotypes between healthy human individuals (TCRdb year 2020). Library method: the immunoSEQ multiplex PCR assay. This immuneACCESS table, as held by TCRdb, lists in-frame sequences with V and J called but not all clones. Of the missing ones, under half trace to an unresolved V gene in checked studies; the others have no known cause. This sample gives approximately 500,000 clones in total; approximately 78% of them show up just once. The ten largest clones take up 12% of the sample. Sequenced: PBMCs. These receptors came from a woman aged 35 to 49 in good health. Some clones in this sample may be carry-over from other donors' samples.

Regarding this clone: A read error may produce the germline difference seen at one junction end. V usage is TRBV7-7 and J usage is TRBJ2-7; TRBD2 is a possible D gene (6 bases). Looked up from germline, CDR1 is SSHAT and CDR2 is FNYEAQ (reference sequence). This CDR3 has 15 residues. The CDR3 DNA follows: TGTGCTAGCAGCTTAGGGACGGGAGCCTCCTACGAGCAGTACTTC. As protein: CASSLGTGASYEQYF.

This rearrangement joins TRBV6-5 to TRBJ2-3, with D perhaps TRBD2 (6 bases). The CDR3 consists of 14 residues. Germline loops: CDR1 MNHEY, CDR2 SVGAGI. V lost 10 bases and J 3 bases, leaving 17 bases between the germline ends. The CDR3 protein is CATTWRDGTDTQYF. CDR3 DNA sequence: TGTGCCACCACATGGCGGGATGGAACAGATACGCAGTATTTT.